This TCR beta chain was observed in a study of identical twins. Study-wide findings and caveats: Cross-sectional statistics underpinned the conclusions; the same donors were not followed. When twins shared out-of-frame alpha sequences, those sequences had excess low generation probability.

To note about this clonotype: Antigen: not known.

The CDR3 loop spans 12 amino acids. Trimming removed 5 bases from V and 10 bases from J, with 14 bases in between. Germline assignment: CDR1 MNHEY and CDR2 SVGAGI. TCRdb used MiXCR to reprocess the 5' RACE reads, holding one entry per CDR3 protein. The top ten clones hold 2.5% to 3.5% of a sample with a few hundred thousand distinct CDR3 sequences, roughly 9.5% of them seen once. Separately, the same data were catalogued under a study of yellow fever vaccine responses in identical twins.

The sample comprised PBMCs. The clonotype originates from a young woman in good health. The chain recombines TRBV6-5 with TRBJ1-1; no reliable D call. CDR3 coding DNA: TGTGCCAGCAGTCCCCAGCCTGGACGAGCTTTCTTT. Residues: CASSPQPGRAFF.